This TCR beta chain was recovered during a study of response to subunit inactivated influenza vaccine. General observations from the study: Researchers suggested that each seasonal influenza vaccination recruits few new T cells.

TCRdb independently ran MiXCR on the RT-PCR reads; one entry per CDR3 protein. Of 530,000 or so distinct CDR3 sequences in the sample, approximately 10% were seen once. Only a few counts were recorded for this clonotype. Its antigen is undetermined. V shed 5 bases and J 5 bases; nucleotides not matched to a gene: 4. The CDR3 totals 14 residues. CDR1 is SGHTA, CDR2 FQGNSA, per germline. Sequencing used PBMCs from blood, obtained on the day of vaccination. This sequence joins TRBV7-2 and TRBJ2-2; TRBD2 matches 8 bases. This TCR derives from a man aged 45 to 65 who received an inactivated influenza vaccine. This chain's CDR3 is CASSPRLATGELFF. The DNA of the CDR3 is TGTGCCAGCAGCCCGCGACTAGCGACCGGGGAGCTGTTTTTT.